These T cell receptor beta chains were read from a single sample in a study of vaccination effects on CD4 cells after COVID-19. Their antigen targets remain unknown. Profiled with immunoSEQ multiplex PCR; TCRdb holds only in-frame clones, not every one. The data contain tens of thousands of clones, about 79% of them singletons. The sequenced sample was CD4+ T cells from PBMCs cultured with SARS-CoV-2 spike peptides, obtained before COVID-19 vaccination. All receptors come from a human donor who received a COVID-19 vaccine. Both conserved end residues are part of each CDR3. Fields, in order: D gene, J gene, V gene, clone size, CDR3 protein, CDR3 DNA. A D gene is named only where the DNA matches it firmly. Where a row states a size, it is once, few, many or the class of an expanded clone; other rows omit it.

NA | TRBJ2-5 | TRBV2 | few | CASSPVETQYF | TGTGCCAGCAGCCCTGTGGAGACCCAGTACTTC
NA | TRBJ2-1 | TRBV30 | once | CAWSVRTQSYNEQFF | TGTGCCTGGAGTGTAAGGACGCAGTCCTACAATGAGCAGTTCTTC
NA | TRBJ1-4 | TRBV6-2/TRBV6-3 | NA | CASSYPGAATNEKLFF | TGTGCCAGCAGTTACCCAGGGGCCGCAACTAATGAAAAACTGTTTTTT
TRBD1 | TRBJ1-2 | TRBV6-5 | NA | CASSRTGAYGYTF | TGTGCCAGCAGCCGGACAGGGGCGTATGGCTACACCTTC
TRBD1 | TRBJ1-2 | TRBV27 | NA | CASRRTGQGYTF | TGTGCCAGCAGGAGGACAGGGCAAGGCTACACCTTC
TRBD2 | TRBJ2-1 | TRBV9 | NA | CASSVGSGGALAREQFF | TGTGCCAGCAGCGTAGGCAGCGGGGGGGCCCTTGCTCGGGAGCAGTTCTTC
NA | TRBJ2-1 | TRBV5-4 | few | CASSWGGRGQKDEQFF | TGTGCCAGCAGCTGGGGGGGCAGGGGCCAGAAGGATGAGCAGTTCTTC
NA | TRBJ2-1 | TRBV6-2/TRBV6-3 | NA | CASSYRANNEQFF | TGTGCCAGCAGTTACCGGGCCAACAATGAGCAGTTCTTC
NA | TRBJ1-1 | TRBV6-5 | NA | CASTKGGYNTEAFF | TGTGCCAGCACCAAAGGGGGATATAACACTGAAGCTTTCTTT
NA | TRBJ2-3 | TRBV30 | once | CAWSVTDTQYF | TGTGCCTGGAGTGTAACAGATACGCAGTATTTT
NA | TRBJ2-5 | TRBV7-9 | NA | CASSFQGQETQYF | TGTGCCAGCAGCTTTCAGGGACAAGAGACCCAGTACTTC
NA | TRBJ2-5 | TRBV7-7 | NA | CASSPLGETQYF | TGTGCCAGCAGCCCGCTGGGGGAGACCCAGTACTTC
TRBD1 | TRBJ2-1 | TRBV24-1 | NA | CATSPSERQGVRYNEQFF | TGTGCCACCAGTCCATCCGAGAGACAGGGAGTACGCTACAATGAGCAGTTCTTC
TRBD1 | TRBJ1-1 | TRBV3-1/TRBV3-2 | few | CASSQGQRGNTEAFF | TGTGCCAGCAGCCAGGGACAGAGGGGGAACACTGAAGCTTTCTTT
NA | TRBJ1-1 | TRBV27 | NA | CAFPRGNTEAFF | TGTGCCTTCCCGCGGGGGAACACTGAAGCTTTCTTT
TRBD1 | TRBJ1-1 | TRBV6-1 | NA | CASSDPTGGAFF | TGTGCCAGCAGTGACCCTACAGGGGGAGCTTTCTTT
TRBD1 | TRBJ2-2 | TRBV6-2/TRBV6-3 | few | CASSYYRQGDGTGELFF | TGTGCCAGCAGTTATTACCGACAGGGTGATGGCACCGGGGAGCTGTTTTTT
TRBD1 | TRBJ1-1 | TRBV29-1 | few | CSVEKGAWNTEAFF | TGCAGCGTTGAAAAGGGGGCATGGAACACTGAAGCTTTCTTT
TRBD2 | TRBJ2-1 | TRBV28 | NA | CASSLLAGVMNEQFF | TGTGCCAGCAGTTTATTAGCGGGGGTGATGAATGAGCAGTTCTTC
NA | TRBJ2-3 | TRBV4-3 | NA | CASSLVADTDTQYF | TGCGCCAGCAGCCTAGTAGCGGACACAGATACGCAGTATTTT
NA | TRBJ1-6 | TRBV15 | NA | CATERSLGGSPLHF | TGTGCCACCGAACGTAGTTTGGGGGGATCACCCCTCCACTTT
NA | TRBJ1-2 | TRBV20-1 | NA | CSASENYGYTF | TGCAGTGCTTCAGAAAACTATGGCTACACCTTC
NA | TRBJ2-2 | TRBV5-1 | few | CASSLVTQTGELFF | TGCGCCAGCAGCTTGGTGACGCAGACCGGGGAGCTGTTTTTT
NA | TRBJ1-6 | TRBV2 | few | CASSEIGRNSPLHF | TGTGCCAGCAGTGAAATAGGACGTAATTCACCCCTCCACTTT
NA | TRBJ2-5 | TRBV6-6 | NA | CASSYSGETQYF | TGTGCCAGCAGTTACTCGGGGGAGACCCAGTACTTC
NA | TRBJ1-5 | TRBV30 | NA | CAWSGDGGKSQPQHF | TGTGCCTGGAGTGGAGACGGAGGGAAGAGTCAGCCCCAGCATTTT
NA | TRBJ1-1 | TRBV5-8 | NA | CASSSGLTNTEAFF | TGTGCCAGCAGCTCGGGACTGACGAACACTGAAGCTTTCTTT
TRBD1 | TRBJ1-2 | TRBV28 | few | CASSRPDRVNGYTF | TGTGCCAGCAGCCGTCCGGACAGGGTCAATGGCTACACCTTC
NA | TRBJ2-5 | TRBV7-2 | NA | CASSLDWAAKETQYF | TGTGCCAGCAGCTTAGATTGGGCAGCCAAAGAGACCCAGTACTTC
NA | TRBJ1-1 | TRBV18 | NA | CASSPQDVNTEAFF | TGTGCCAGCTCACCACAGGATGTGAACACTGAAGCTTTCTTT
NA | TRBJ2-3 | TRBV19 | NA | CASSIYLSTDTQYF | TGTGCCAGTAGTATATATCTAAGCACAGATACGCAGTATTTT
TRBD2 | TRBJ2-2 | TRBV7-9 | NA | CASRLAGGGPGELFF | TGTGCCAGCAGACTAGCGGGGGGCGGCCCCGGGGAGCTGTTTTTT
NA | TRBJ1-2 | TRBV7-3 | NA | CASSRGPGWGYTF | TGTGCCAGCAGCCGAGGGCCCGGGTGGGGCTACACCTTC
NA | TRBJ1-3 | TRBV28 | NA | CASSASQGSGNTIYF | TGTGCCAGCAGTGCCTCTCAGGGCTCTGGAAACACCATATATTTT
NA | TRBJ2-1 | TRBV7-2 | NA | CASSFTANSYNEQFF | TGTGCCAGCAGCTTCACAGCTAACTCCTACAATGAGCAGTTCTTC
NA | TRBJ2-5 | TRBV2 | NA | CASSESERETQYF | TGTGCCAGCAGTGAATCAGAGAGGGAGACCCAGTACTTC
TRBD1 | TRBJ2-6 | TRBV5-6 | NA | CASSTRQGAFSGANVLTF | TGTGCCAGCAGCACTCGTCAGGGGGCCTTCTCTGGGGCCAACGTCCTGACTTTC
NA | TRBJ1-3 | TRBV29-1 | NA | CSVAPSAGNTIYF | TGCAGCGTTGCGCCGTCGGCTGGAAACACCATATATTTT
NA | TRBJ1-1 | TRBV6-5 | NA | CASSYSRGREAFF | TGTGCCAGCAGTTACTCGAGGGGGAGAGAAGCTTTCTTT
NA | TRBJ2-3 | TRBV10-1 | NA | CASRLTTDTQYF | TGCGCCAGCAGACTGACCACAGATACGCAGTATTTT
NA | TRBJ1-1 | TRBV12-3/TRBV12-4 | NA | CASTAEMNTEAFF | TGTGCCAGCACCGCCGAGATGAACACTGAAGCTTTCTTT
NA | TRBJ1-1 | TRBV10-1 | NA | CASSDLATEAFF | TGCGCCAGCAGTGACCTCGCGACTGAAGCTTTCTTT
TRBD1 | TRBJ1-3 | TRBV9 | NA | CASSVDRDNSGNTIYF | TGTGCCAGCAGCGTGGACAGGGATAACTCTGGAAACACCATATATTTT
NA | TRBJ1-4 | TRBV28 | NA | CASRLSRRPLNEKLFF | TGTGCCAGCAGATTAAGCAGGAGGCCCTTAAATGAAAAACTGTTTTTT
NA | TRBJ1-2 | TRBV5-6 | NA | CASSRERAGGYTF | TGTGCCAGCAGCCGGGAAAGAGCGGGCGGCTACACCTTC
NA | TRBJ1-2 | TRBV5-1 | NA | CASSRQVGEGYTF | TGCGCCAGCAGCCGGCAGGTCGGTGAAGGCTACACCTTC
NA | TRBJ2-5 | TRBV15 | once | CATSRDFQETQYF | TGTGCCACCAGCAGAGATTTCCAAGAGACCCAGTACTTC
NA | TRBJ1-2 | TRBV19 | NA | CASSIDWPGSYTF | TGTGCCAGTAGTATAGATTGGCCGGGGAGCTACACCTTC
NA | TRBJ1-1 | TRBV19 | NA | CASSSPGKTEAFF | TGTGCCAGTAGTTCTCCGGGGAAAACTGAAGCTTTCTTT